This is a list of T cell receptor beta chains from one sample in a study of CD8+ T cells in alopecia areata. Repertoires were generated with immunoSEQ multiplex PCR, while TCRdb's copy carries only in-frame clones and drops some. The sample contains 150,000 or so clones, around 86% of which appear only once. The sequencing here drew on CD8+ T cells sorted from blood, taken at week 4, from a patient treated with tofacitinib. Source of these receptors: a human donor with alopecia areata. Both conserved end residues are part of each CDR3. The order of the fields is clone size, J gene, V gene, D gene, CDR3 protein, CDR3 DNA. The D gene is left open where the match is weak. Clone size is shown for a subset of rows, as once, few, many or a class of expanded clone.

once | TRBJ2-5 | TRBV2 | TRBD1 | CASGAGQGLQTQYF | TGTGCCAGCGGCGCGGGACAGGGTTTACAGACCCAGTACTTC
- | TRBJ2-7 | TRBV4-2 | - | CASSQDFGWQIYEQYF | TGTGCCAGCAGCCAAGATTTTGGTTGGCAGATCTACGAGCAGTACTTC
- | TRBJ2-5 | TRBV7-9 | - | CASSLVTGQETQYF | TGTGCCAGCAGCTTAGTGACGGGGCAAGAGACCCAGTACTTC
- | TRBJ2-7 | TRBV29-1 | TRBD2 | CSVDVAGSSYEQYF | TGCAGCGTTGACGTAGCGGGAAGCTCCTACGAGCAGTACTTC
once | TRBJ2-5 | TRBV5-6 | TRBD1 | CASRSTGGAPETQYF | TGTGCCAGCAGATCCACAGGGGGCGCCCCGGAGACCCAGTACTTC
- | TRBJ2-6 | TRBV29-1 | - | CSVEERSNSGANVLTF | TGCAGCGTTGAAGAGCGGTCGAACTCTGGGGCCAACGTCCTGACTTTC
- | TRBJ2-2 | TRBV9 | TRBD2 | CASSVGNSGSWELFF | TGTGCCAGCAGCGTAGGGAATAGCGGGAGCTGGGAGCTGTTTTTT
- | TRBJ1-2 | TRBV7-2 | - | CASTLGGGVYGYTF | TGTGCCAGCACCCTCGGGGGCGGCGTTTATGGCTACACCTTC
once | TRBJ1-2 | TRBV6-5 | TRBD1 | CASQGARGYTF | TGTGCCAGTCAGGGGGCGCGCGGCTACACCTTC
once | TRBJ2-3 | TRBV7-3 | - | CASSLRGRPDTQYF | TGTGCCAGCAGCTTAAGGGGAAGGCCAGATACGCAGTATTTT
once | TRBJ1-4 | TRBV7-9 | - | CASTPLFTTNEKLFF | TGTGCCAGCACCCCTCTGTTTACAACTAATGAAAAACTGTTTTTT
- | TRBJ1-2 | TRBV5-4 | - | CASSQLPPGGGANYGYTF | TGTGCCAGCAGCCAACTCCCCCCGGGGGGGGGAGCTAACTATGGCTACACCTTC
- | TRBJ2-5 | TRBV7-9 | - | CASSTWDRRGETQYF | TGTGCCAGCAGCACTTGGGACCGACGGGGCGAGACCCAGTACTTC
few | TRBJ2-1 | TRBV6-5 | - | CASSTLGNEQFF | TGTGCCAGCAGTACACTAGGCAATGAGCAGTTCTTC
- | TRBJ2-5 | TRBV7-9 | - | CASSPRGKETQYF | TGTGCCAGCAGCCCAAGAGGGAAAGAGACCCAGTACTTC
- | TRBJ1-4 | TRBV7-9 | TRBD1 | CASSPPGTGADEKLFF | TGTGCCAGCAGCCCGCCCGGGACAGGGGCGGATGAAAAACTGTTTTTT
- | TRBJ2-7 | TRBV7-2 | - | CASSWGDRYFYEQYF | TGTGCCAGCAGCTGGGGGGACCGATACTTTTACGAGCAGTACTTC
- | TRBJ2-3 | TRBV19 | TRBD2 | CASSAASGGTDTQYF | TGTGCCAGTAGTGCGGCTAGCGGGGGCACAGATACGCAGTATTTT
- | TRBJ2-3 | TRBV15 | - | CATSTSTDTQYF | TGTGCCACCAGCACTTCCACAGATACGCAGTATTTT
- | TRBJ2-1 | TRBV7-9 | TRBD2 | CASSLGSGGDINEQFF | TGTGCCAGCAGCTTAGGAAGCGGGGGGGATATCAATGAGCAGTTCTTC